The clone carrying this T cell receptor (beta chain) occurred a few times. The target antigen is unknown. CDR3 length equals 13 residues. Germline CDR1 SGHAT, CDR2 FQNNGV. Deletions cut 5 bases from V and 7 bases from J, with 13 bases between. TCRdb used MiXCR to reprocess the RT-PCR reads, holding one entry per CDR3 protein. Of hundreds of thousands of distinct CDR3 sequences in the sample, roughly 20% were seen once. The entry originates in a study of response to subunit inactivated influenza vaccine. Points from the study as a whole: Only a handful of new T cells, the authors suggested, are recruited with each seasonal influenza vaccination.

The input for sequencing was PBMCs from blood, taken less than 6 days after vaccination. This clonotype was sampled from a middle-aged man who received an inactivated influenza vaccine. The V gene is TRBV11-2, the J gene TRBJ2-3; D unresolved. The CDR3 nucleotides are TGTGCCAGCAGCCCCAGCCTGGCGCATACGCAGTATTTT. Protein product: CASSPSLAHTQYF.